Below, 14 T cell receptor beta chains from the same sample are listed, as sequenced in a study of CD8+ T cells in alopecia areata (dated 2018 in TCRdb). The library was generated by the immunoSEQ multiplex PCR assay. RNA was extracted from all samples and reverse transcribed into cDNA as template for TCR sequencing. TCRdb provides this immuneACCESS table in a form limited to in-frame rearrangements. Some clones are lacking; in checked studies, under half of them reflect an unresolved V gene, and why the rest are absent is not known. This sample gives over 100,000 clones in total; about 50% of them show up just once. The ten largest clonotypes hold 18% of the sample. The sample's time point label, decoded: baseline before oral tofacitinib. The input for sequencing was CD8+ T cells sorted from blood, taken at week 0. These TCRs come from a human donor with alopecia areata.

The chain couples TRBV2 to TRBJ2-1, with 10 nucleotides matching TRBD2. The length of the CDR3 is 14 residues. Germline V gene sequence: CDR1 SNHLY, CDR2 FYNNEI. Unmatched junction bases numbered 9, after V lost 7 bases and J lost 9 bases. The CDR3, as DNA: TGTGCCAGCAATCAAGCGGGGGGGCTGGCTGAGCAGTTCTTC. As protein: CASNQAGGLAEQFF. Using reference TRBV2 and TRBJ2-1 for the parts outside the CDR3, the full variable domain is EPEVTQTPSHQVTQMGQEVILRCVPISNHLYFYWYRQILGQKVEFLVSFYNNEISEKSEIFDDQFSVERPDGSNFTLKIRSTKLEDSAMYFCASNQAGGLAEQFFGPGTRLTVL.

The chain carries TRBV9 and TRBJ2-7; D remains unclear. Between the trimmed V and J ends, which lost 0 bases and 1 base, there was a span of 8 bases. CDR1 is SGDLS and CDR2 is YYNGEE in the germline V gene. The CDR3 covers 14 residues. The CDR3 reads CASSVAAESYEQYF. DNA of the CDR3: TGTGCCAGCAGCGTAGCGGCAGAATCCTACGAGCAGTACTTC.

The chain employs TRBV30 and TRBJ1-1; D unclear. Looked up from germline, CDR1 is GTSNPN and CDR2 is SVGIG (reference sequence). V gave up 2 bases and J gave up 1 base, with 11 bases separating them. This CDR3 is built from 14 residues. CDR3 in DNA: TGTGCCTGGAGTACGGGTCTGGAGAACACTGAAGCTTTCTTT. It codes for CAWSTGLENTEAFF. Combining the CDR3 with reference TRBV30 and TRBJ1-1 gives the whole variable domain SQTIHQWPATLVQPVGSPLSLECTVEGTSNPNLYWYRQAAGRGLQLLFYSVGIGQISSEVPQNLSASRPQDRQFILSSKKLLLSDSGFYLCAWSTGLENTEAFFGQGTRLTVV.

This clone was found many times. The chain couples TRBV2 to TRBJ2-1, with a tentative D call TRBD2 (7 bases). Looked up from germline, CDR1 is SNHLY and CDR2 is FYNNEI. The CDR3 length is 15 residues. V gave up 8 bases and J gave up 7 bases, with 21 bases separating them. In nucleotides, the CDR3 is TGTGCCAGCGGGGGGGCAGTCCTCAACGGGAATGAGCAGTTCTTC. This gives the protein CASGGAVLNGNEQFF.

This clone has ten or more counts. The chain couples TRBV7-3 to TRBJ2-2; D not certain. Per the germline V gene, CDR1 is SGHTA and CDR2 is FQGTGA. V gave up 4 bases and J gave up 5 bases, with 23 bases separating them. The length of the CDR3 is 18 residues. The CDR3 DNA reads TGTGCCAGCAGCTCCGCCGGTAGCAGCGTACCCACGACCGGGGAGCTGTTTTTT. It specifies CASSSAGSSVPTTGELFF.

This chain joins TRBV7-9 and TRBJ2-7, with 9 bases that match TRBD1. Germline lookup yields CDR1 SEHNR and CDR2 FQNEAQ (reference sequence). Trimming at V came to 5 bases and at J to 3 bases, leaving 5 bases not matched to a gene. The CDR3 runs 14 residues. Here the CDR3 reads CASSHGQGNYEQYF. The CDR3 DNA follows: TGTGCCAGCAGCCACGGACAGGGGAACTACGAGCAGTACTTC.

CDR3 nucleotide sequence: TGTGCCAGCAGCTTGCAGGACTCCTACGAGCAGTACTTC. It codes for CASSLQDSYEQYF. The J gene is TRBJ2-7, the V gene TRBV5-6; D ambiguous. With 1 base removed from V and 0 bases from J, the gap between germline ends came to 5 bases. CDR3 length: 13 residues. The germline gives CDR1 SGHDT, CDR2 YYEEEE.

The V call is TRBV10-3, the J call TRBJ2-7, with D maybe TRBD2 (5 bases). Germline V lookup: CDR1 ENHRY, CDR2 SYGVKD. Trimming stripped 4 bases from V and 4 bases from J, with 14 bases between. The CDR3 runs 14 residues. In DNA form, the CDR3 reads TGTGCCATCAGTGTGGACCTTCGAGGGTACGAGCAGTACTTC. Its translation: CAISVDLRGYEQYF.

The chain couples TRBV4-1 to TRBJ2-1, with a weak D call TRBD2 (7 bases). Looked up from germline, CDR1 is MGHRA and CDR2 is YSYEKL. The CDR3 contains 17 residues. V was clipped by 0 bases and J by 2 bases, with 14 bases between them. CDR3 amino acids: CASSQDGEGEAYNEQFF. The CDR3 DNA sequence: TGCGCCAGCAGCCAAGATGGGGAGGGGGAGGCCTACAATGAGCAGTTCTTC.

The rearrangement uses TRBV20-1 and TRBJ1-2; D not resolved. CDR1 and CDR2 from the germline V gene are DFQATT and SNEGSKA (reference sequence). This CDR3 comprises 9 residues. Here the CDR3 reads CNSEDGYTF. The CDR3 DNA sequence: TGCAATAGCGAGGATGGCTACACCTTC.

In its sample, this clone was seen once. This chain links TRBV7-6 with TRBJ2-5; D gene ambiguous. The CDR3 has 15 amino acids. Trimming stripped 4 bases from V and 5 bases from J, with 17 bases between. Germline V gene sequence: CDR1 SGHVS, CDR2 FNYEAQ. In DNA form, the CDR3 reads TGTGCCAGCAGCTGGGGATCAGGTCCCGGGGAGACCCAGTACTTC. Amino acids: CASSWGSGPGETQYF.

V gene TRBV30 combines with J gene TRBJ2-7; D is undetermined. The germline V gene has CDR1 GTSNPN and CDR2 SVGIG (reference sequence). The CDR3 totals 13 residues. The V end was cut by 1 base, the J end by 3 bases, with 10 bases between. CDR3 DNA: TGTGCCTGGAGTGCAGACCGATTCTACGAGCAGTACTTC. Translating gives CAWSADRFYEQYF. Full variable domain (remainder filled in from reference TRBV30 and TRBJ2-7): SQTIHQWPATLVQPVGSPLSLECTVEGTSNPNLYWYRQAAGRGLQLLFYSVGIGQISSEVPQNLSASRPQDRQFILSSKKLLLSDSGFYLCAWSADRFYEQYFGPGTRLTVT.

In this sample, this clone is medium-sized. The rearrangement joins TRBV7-2 to TRBJ2-5, with 7 bases matching TRBD2. The CDR3 length is 17 residues. The V and J ends lost 6 bases and 4 bases, in that order; junction bases with no gene match: 17. The germline gives CDR1 SGHTA, CDR2 FQGNSA. The CDR3 loop reads CASRLGRWGGPRETQYF. The CDR3 coding sequence is TGTGCCAGCAGGTTGGGCCGATGGGGGGGACCCAGAGAGACCCAGTACTTC.

V and J are TRBV7-6 and TRBJ1-5, with 7 nucleotides matching TRBD1. After removal of 5 bases from V and 7 bases from J, the junction contained 11 bases not matched to a gene. CDR1 SGHVS and CDR2 FNYEAQ come from the germline V gene. The CDR3 runs to 15 residues. The CDR3 here is CASSPTTGIGQPQHF. CDR3 DNA: TGTGCCAGCAGCCCCACGACAGGGATAGGGCAGCCCCAGCATTTT.